These T cell receptor beta chains were read from a single sample in a study of cytomegalovirus exposure and HLA in healthy donors. Only in-frame clones appear in the TCRdb table, and some are missing; sequencing was by immunoSEQ multiplex PCR. The repertoire consists of around 100,000 clones, with 66% occurring once and the leading ten covering more than 3%. Material for sequencing was PBMCs. All receptors come from a woman in her fifties or sixties in good health and CMV-seronegative. The CDR3 runs from the conserved cysteine through the conserved F or W. Each record gives: J gene, V gene, CDR3 length, clone size, D gene, CDR3 DNA, CDR3 protein. A D gene is named only where the DNA matches it firmly. Rows may omit the clone size; those that give it use once, few, many or a size class.

j_call: TRBJ1-2; v_call: TRBV30; cdr3_length: 11; clone_size: .; d_call: .; cdr3_nt: TGTGCCTGGATTCGTGAGTATGGCTACACCTTC; cdr3_aa: CAWIREYGYTF
j_call: TRBJ1-1; v_call: TRBV4-3; cdr3_length: 15; clone_size: .; d_call: TRBD1; cdr3_nt: TGCGCCAGCAGCCAAGGGACAGGGCTTGTTACTGAAGCTTTCTTT; cdr3_aa: CASSQGTGLVTEAFF
j_call: TRBJ2-7; v_call: TRBV21-1; cdr3_length: 15; clone_size: few; d_call: .; cdr3_nt: TGTGCCAGCAGCATAGGCACTAGCGGGAGTTATGAGCAGTACTTC; cdr3_aa: CASSIGTSGSYEQYF
j_call: TRBJ2-7; v_call: TRBV27; cdr3_length: 16; clone_size: once; d_call: .; cdr3_nt: TGTGCCAGCAGTTTAGATGGGTCTGGGAGCTCCTACGAGCAGTACTTC; cdr3_aa: CASSLDGSGSSYEQYF
j_call: TRBJ2-1; v_call: TRBV5-1; cdr3_length: 16; clone_size: .; d_call: TRBD1; cdr3_nt: TGCGCCAGCAGCGAAGGGACAGGGTTTTTGTACAATGAGCAGTTCTTC; cdr3_aa: CASSEGTGFLYNEQFF
j_call: TRBJ2-3; v_call: TRBV5-1; cdr3_length: 18; clone_size: .; d_call: .; cdr3_nt: TGCGCCAGCACCCGGGAGGTATTCGGGACGGGGGCCACAGATACGCAGTATTTT; cdr3_aa: CASTREVFGTGATDTQYF
j_call: TRBJ2-2; v_call: TRBV6-1; cdr3_length: 13; clone_size: .; d_call: .; cdr3_nt: TGTGCCAGCAGTGGGCCGACTAGAGCGGAGCTGTTTTTT; cdr3_aa: CASSGPTRAELFF
j_call: TRBJ2-2; v_call: TRBV5-1; cdr3_length: 17; clone_size: once; d_call: .; cdr3_nt: TGCGCCAGCAGCTTGGGGGAACAGGGAACGAACACCGGGGAGCTGTTTTTT; cdr3_aa: CASSLGEQGTNTGELFF
j_call: TRBJ2-7; v_call: TRBV6-5; cdr3_length: 15; clone_size: once; d_call: .; cdr3_nt: TGTGCCAGCAGTTCCTCCACGAAGGAATACAGCGAGCAGTACTTC; cdr3_aa: CASSSSTKEYSEQYF
j_call: TRBJ2-3; v_call: TRBV7-2; cdr3_length: 13; clone_size: once; d_call: TRBD2; cdr3_nt: TGTGCCAGCAGCGGCGGGAGGGCCTGGACGCAGTATTTT; cdr3_aa: CASSGGRAWTQYF
j_call: TRBJ1-6; v_call: TRBV2; cdr3_length: 14; clone_size: .; d_call: TRBD1; cdr3_nt: TGTGCCAGCAGTAGACAGGGGTGGAATTCACCCCTCCACTTT; cdr3_aa: CASSRQGWNSPLHF
j_call: TRBJ2-5; v_call: TRBV19; cdr3_length: 16; clone_size: .; d_call: .; cdr3_nt: TGTGCCAGTAGTATGGGCGGGATCACCATACAAGAGACCCAGTACTTC; cdr3_aa: CASSMGGITIQETQYF
j_call: TRBJ1-6; v_call: TRBV5-1; cdr3_length: 17; clone_size: .; d_call: .; cdr3_nt: TGCGCCAGCAGCTTGGGTGGACTGAGGTCCTATAATTCACCCCTCCACTTT; cdr3_aa: CASSLGGLRSYNSPLHF
j_call: TRBJ2-3; v_call: TRBV27; cdr3_length: 14; clone_size: .; d_call: .; cdr3_nt: TGTGCCAGCAGTTCCTATCCCCCCACAGATACGCAGTATTTT; cdr3_aa: CASSSYPPTDTQYF
j_call: TRBJ1-5; v_call: TRBV29-1; cdr3_length: 13; clone_size: .; d_call: TRBD1; cdr3_nt: TGCAGCGGAGTGACAGGGTTGGGGCAGCCCCAGCATTTT; cdr3_aa: CSGVTGLGQPQHF
j_call: TRBJ2-2; v_call: TRBV5-1; cdr3_length: 16; clone_size: few; d_call: TRBD2; cdr3_nt: TGCGCCAGCAGCGTATTGACTAGCATCAACACCGGGGAGCTGTTTTTT; cdr3_aa: CASSVLTSINTGELFF
j_call: TRBJ2-7; v_call: TRBV27; cdr3_length: 15; clone_size: .; d_call: TRBD2; cdr3_nt: TGTGCCAGCAGCCAAACTAGCGCCCGCTCCTACGAGCAGTACTTC; cdr3_aa: CASSQTSARSYEQYF
j_call: TRBJ2-3; v_call: TRBV7-2; cdr3_length: 16; clone_size: .; d_call: TRBD2; cdr3_nt: TGTGCCAGCAGCCCCCCTCGGGAGGGCCTTACAGATACGCAGTATTTT; cdr3_aa: CASSPPREGLTDTQYF
j_call: TRBJ1-6; v_call: TRBV6-4; cdr3_length: 16; clone_size: .; d_call: TRBD1; cdr3_nt: TGTGCCAGCAGTGACCTCTCGGCAGGGGGGAACTCACCCCTCCACTTT; cdr3_aa: CASSDLSAGGNSPLHF
j_call: TRBJ1-2; v_call: TRBV4-1; cdr3_length: 13; clone_size: .; d_call: .; cdr3_nt: TGCGCCAGCAGCCAACAGGGTTTCTATGGCTACACCTTC; cdr3_aa: CASSQQGFYGYTF
j_call: TRBJ1-5; v_call: TRBV19; cdr3_length: 16; clone_size: .; d_call: .; cdr3_nt: TGTGCCAGTAGTATTTTATTCGGTGGGAGGAATCAGCCCCAGCATTTT; cdr3_aa: CASSILFGGRNQPQHF
j_call: TRBJ2-4; v_call: TRBV28; cdr3_length: 14; clone_size: .; d_call: TRBD1; cdr3_nt: TGTGCCAGCAGTTCAGGACAGGGGGGAAACATTCAGTACTTC; cdr3_aa: CASSSGQGGNIQYF
j_call: TRBJ2-1; v_call: TRBV7-3; cdr3_length: 15; clone_size: .; d_call: TRBD1; cdr3_nt: TGTGCCAGCAGCTTGGACAGGGGAGAGTACAATGAGCAGTTCTTC; cdr3_aa: CASSLDRGEYNEQFF
j_call: TRBJ2-1; v_call: TRBV5-1; cdr3_length: 16; clone_size: .; d_call: TRBD2; cdr3_nt: TGCGCCAGTGCAATAAAGGGACTAGCGGGTAACAATGAGCAGTTCTTC; cdr3_aa: CASAIKGLAGNNEQFF
j_call: TRBJ2-7; v_call: TRBV29-1; cdr3_length: 14; clone_size: .; d_call: .; cdr3_nt: TGCAGCGTTGAAGATCCCACGAGCTCCTACGAGCAGTACTTC; cdr3_aa: CSVEDPTSSYEQYF
j_call: TRBJ1-1; v_call: TRBV7-3; cdr3_length: 14; clone_size: .; d_call: TRBD1; cdr3_nt: TGTGCCAGCAGCCCGGGACAGGGGTCCACTGAAGCTTTCTTT; cdr3_aa: CASSPGQGSTEAFF
j_call: TRBJ1-1; v_call: TRBV10-3; cdr3_length: 15; clone_size: .; d_call: TRBD1; cdr3_nt: TGTGCCATCAGTGACAGGGGACAGGGAAGGACTGAAGCTTTCTTT; cdr3_aa: CAISDRGQGRTEAFF
j_call: TRBJ1-1; v_call: TRBV21-1; cdr3_length: 16; clone_size: .; d_call: .; cdr3_nt: .; cdr3_aa: CASSKVGRGIKTEAFF
j_call: TRBJ1-4; v_call: TRBV5-5; cdr3_length: 15; clone_size: few; d_call: .; cdr3_nt: TGTGCCAGCAGCCCCATACAGTCAACGAATGAAAAACTGTTTTTT; cdr3_aa: CASSPIQSTNEKLFF
j_call: TRBJ2-3; v_call: TRBV5-1; cdr3_length: 16; clone_size: .; d_call: TRBD2; cdr3_nt: TGCGCCAGCAGCTCGCGAAGGGCGGGGGGGCCGGATACGCAGTATTTT; cdr3_aa: CASSSRRAGGPDTQYF
j_call: TRBJ1-1; v_call: TRBV7-8; cdr3_length: 13; clone_size: .; d_call: TRBD1; cdr3_nt: TGTGCCAGCAGCCCCTCAGGGGGCCGTGAAGCTTTCTTT; cdr3_aa: CASSPSGGREAFF
j_call: TRBJ2-1; v_call: TRBV19; cdr3_length: 15; clone_size: .; d_call: .; cdr3_nt: TGTGCCAGTAGTATAGGCGAGGCAGGGTACAATGAGCAGTTCTTC; cdr3_aa: CASSIGEAGYNEQFF
j_call: TRBJ2-7; v_call: TRBV15; cdr3_length: 15; clone_size: .; d_call: TRBD1; cdr3_nt: TGTGCCACCAGCAGTCCCGGGACAGGGCCTTACGAGCAGTACTTC; cdr3_aa: CATSSPGTGPYEQYF
j_call: TRBJ2-3; v_call: TRBV15; cdr3_length: 15; clone_size: .; d_call: TRBD1; cdr3_nt: TGTGCCACCAGGACAGGGGAATCGCCCACAGATACGCAGTATTTT; cdr3_aa: CATRTGESPTDTQYF
j_call: TRBJ2-5; v_call: TRBV10-3; cdr3_length: 16; clone_size: .; d_call: TRBD1; cdr3_nt: TGTGCCATCAGTGACAGGGACAGGGACAGACAAGAGACCCAGTACTTC; cdr3_aa: CAISDRDRDRQETQYF
j_call: TRBJ2-7; v_call: TRBV30; cdr3_length: 14; clone_size: .; d_call: TRBD2; cdr3_nt: TGTGCCTGGAGTGTGGGGGGGAGCTCCTACGAGCAGTACTTC; cdr3_aa: CAWSVGGSSYEQYF
j_call: TRBJ2-7; v_call: TRBV30; cdr3_length: 14; clone_size: .; d_call: TRBD1; cdr3_nt: TGTGCCTGGAGTAAGGGACAGGGGTTCTACGAGCAGTACTTC; cdr3_aa: CAWSKGQGFYEQYF
j_call: TRBJ2-2; v_call: TRBV5-1; cdr3_length: 15; clone_size: .; d_call: TRBD1; cdr3_nt: TGCGCCAGCAGCTTGAGGACAGGGGGCACCGGGGAGCTGTTTTTT; cdr3_aa: CASSLRTGGTGELFF
j_call: TRBJ1-5; v_call: TRBV6-6; cdr3_length: 14; clone_size: .; d_call: .; cdr3_nt: TGTGCCAGCATAAGAGGGGGGGACAATCAGCCCCAGCATTTT; cdr3_aa: CASIRGGDNQPQHF
j_call: TRBJ1-1; v_call: TRBV11-2; cdr3_length: 13; clone_size: once; d_call: .; cdr3_nt: TGTGCCAGCAGCCTGGGAGGGGGGCGAGGGGCTTTCTTT; cdr3_aa: CASSLGGGRGAFF
j_call: TRBJ1-5; v_call: TRBV7-2; cdr3_length: 14; clone_size: .; d_call: TRBD1; cdr3_nt: TGTGCCAGCAGCTCGGGACAGGGGAGTCAGCCCCAGCATTTT; cdr3_aa: CASSSGQGSQPQHF
j_call: TRBJ2-6; v_call: TRBV5-1; cdr3_length: 16; clone_size: .; d_call: .; cdr3_nt: TGCGCCAGCAGCTTGGATTGGGGGCGTGGGGCCAACGTCCTGACTTTC; cdr3_aa: CASSLDWGRGANVLTF
j_call: TRBJ1-5; v_call: TRBV4-1; cdr3_length: 13; clone_size: .; d_call: .; cdr3_nt: TGCGCCAGCAGCCAAGACCTCGGGCAGCCCCAGCATTTT; cdr3_aa: CASSQDLGQPQHF
j_call: TRBJ2-3; v_call: TRBV5-1; cdr3_length: 12; clone_size: few; d_call: .; cdr3_nt: TGCGCCAGCAGCCGGTCAGGGGATACGCAGTATTTT; cdr3_aa: CASSRSGDTQYF
j_call: TRBJ2-5; v_call: TRBV9; cdr3_length: 17; clone_size: .; d_call: .; cdr3_nt: TGTGCCAGCAGCCCGCGAGGAGCCCAAGAGCTGGTAGAGACCCAGTACTTC; cdr3_aa: CASSPRGAQELVETQYF
j_call: TRBJ2-7; v_call: TRBV7-9; cdr3_length: 14; clone_size: .; d_call: .; cdr3_nt: TGTGCCAGCAGCTTATCTGCGGCGACCTACGAGCAGTACTTC; cdr3_aa: CASSLSAATYEQYF
j_call: TRBJ1-1; v_call: TRBV27; cdr3_length: 14; clone_size: few; d_call: .; cdr3_nt: TGTGCCAGCAGCCGCAGGGGCGCCAACACTGAAGCTTTCTTT; cdr3_aa: CASSRRGANTEAFF
j_call: TRBJ2-3; v_call: TRBV2; cdr3_length: 16; clone_size: .; d_call: TRBD1; cdr3_nt: TGTGCCAGCAGTAAAGCTACAGGGGTGAGCACAGATACGCAGTATTTT; cdr3_aa: CASSKATGVSTDTQYF
j_call: TRBJ2-5; v_call: TRBV5-1; cdr3_length: 13; clone_size: .; d_call: .; cdr3_nt: TGCGCCAGCAGCCGAACCACTCAAGAGACCCAGTACTTC; cdr3_aa: CASSRTTQETQYF
j_call: TRBJ2-1; v_call: TRBV6-1; cdr3_length: 12; clone_size: .; d_call: .; cdr3_nt: TGTGCCAGCAAGGGAGATTGGAATGAGCAGTTCTTC; cdr3_aa: CASKGDWNEQFF
j_call: TRBJ2-3; v_call: TRBV10-2; cdr3_length: 14; clone_size: .; d_call: TRBD2; cdr3_nt: TGCGCCAGCAGTGATAGCGGGAGGGATTATACGCAGTATTTT; cdr3_aa: CASSDSGRDYTQYF
j_call: TRBJ2-7; v_call: TRBV5-1; cdr3_length: 14; clone_size: few; d_call: .; cdr3_nt: TGCGCCAGCAGCTTGGGAGCGGGTTCCTACGAGCAGTACTTC; cdr3_aa: CASSLGAGSYEQYF
j_call: TRBJ2-2; v_call: TRBV5-1; cdr3_length: 15; clone_size: .; d_call: .; cdr3_nt: TGCGCCAGCAGCTTGCAGGGACTTTACACCGGGGAGCTGTTTTTT; cdr3_aa: CASSLQGLYTGELFF
j_call: TRBJ1-6; v_call: TRBV5-1; cdr3_length: 15; clone_size: few; d_call: .; cdr3_nt: TGCGCCAGCAGCACCCGCGGAGGTTCGAATTCACCCCTCCACTTT; cdr3_aa: CASSTRGGSNSPLHF
j_call: TRBJ2-2; v_call: TRBV7-2; cdr3_length: 16; clone_size: few; d_call: .; cdr3_nt: TGTGCCCAACAGGGATCGGTTCTCGGAAACACCGGGGAGCTGTTTTTT; cdr3_aa: CAQQGSVLGNTGELFF
j_call: TRBJ1-5; v_call: TRBV28; cdr3_length: 15; clone_size: once; d_call: .; cdr3_nt: TGTGCCAGCAGTTTGGGGAGATATAGCAATCAGCCCCAGCATTTT; cdr3_aa: CASSLGRYSNQPQHF
j_call: TRBJ1-6; v_call: TRBV9; cdr3_length: 14; clone_size: few; d_call: .; cdr3_nt: TGTGCCAGCAGCTCCGGGACACTTAATTCACCCCTCCACTTT; cdr3_aa: CASSSGTLNSPLHF
j_call: TRBJ2-2; v_call: TRBV5-8; cdr3_length: 16; clone_size: .; d_call: .; cdr3_nt: TGTGCCAGCAGCTTGAGAAGGACAAAGAACACCGGGGAGCTGTTTTTT; cdr3_aa: CASSLRRTKNTGELFF